The rows below give T cell receptor beta chains drawn from one sample of a study of CD8+ T cells in alopecia areata. The repertoire was sequenced with immunoSEQ multiplex PCR; TCRdb's copy has only in-frame clones and lacks some. The sample lists fewer than 150,000 clones; approximately 58% were seen once. The sequences come from CD4+ T cells sorted from blood, collected at week 0. The receptors derive from a human donor with alopecia areata. The CDR3 runs from the conserved cysteine through the conserved F or W. Each record gives: V gene, D gene, clone size, J gene, CDR3 protein, CDR3 DNA. D genes are given only for firm matches. Some rows mark clone size as missing; the rest say once, few, many or name a class of expanded clone.

>TRBV10-3|NA|few|TRBJ2-3
CAISYAQADTQYF
TGTGCCATCAGTTATGCCCAGGCAGATACGCAGTATTTT
>TRBV7-2|TRBD1|NA|TRBJ1-4
CASSSTTGAWATNEKLFF
TGTGCCAGCAGCTCAACTACAGGGGCCTGGGCAACTAATGAAAAACTGTTTTTT
>TRBV10-3|NA|few|TRBJ1-4
CAIIDQKLFF
TGTGCCATCATCGACCAGAAACTGTTTTTT
>TRBV6-5|TRBD1|NA|TRBJ1-2
CASSRDRGYGYTF
TGTGCCAGCAGCCGCGACAGGGGCTATGGCTACACCTTC
>TRBV19|NA|once|TRBJ1-5
CASSPGQGNQPQHF
TGTGCCAGTAGTCCGGGACAAGGCAATCAGCCCCAGCATTTT
>TRBV21-1|NA|NA|TRBJ2-3
CASSRQDTATDTQYF
TGTGCCAGCAGCAGACAGGATACCGCCACAGATACGCAGTATTTT
>TRBV7-2|NA|NA|TRBJ2-2
CASSLRGRPGELFF
TGTGCCAGCAGCTTAAGGGGCCGACCCGGGGAGCTGTTTTTT
>TRBV6-5|NA|NA|TRBJ1-6
CASSPYGAGRSPLHF
TGTGCCAGCAGTCCTTATGGTGCCGGGCGGTCACCCCTCCACTTT
>TRBV7-2|NA|NA|TRBJ1-3
CASSHGPSGNTIYF
TGTGCCAGCAGCCACGGGCCCTCTGGAAACACCATATATTTT
>TRBV6-1|NA|NA|TRBJ2-2
CASSEALQGGANTGELFF
TGTGCCAGCAGTGAAGCTCTTCAGGGGGGAGCGAACACCGGGGAGCTGTTTTTT
>TRBV7-9|TRBD1|NA|TRBJ2-1
CASSSWGRQGDNEQFF
TGTGCCAGCAGCTCTTGGGGGAGACAGGGGGACAATGAGCAGTTCTTC
>TRBV29-1|TRBD1|NA|TRBJ2-1
CSVVGTGGFNEQFF
TGCAGCGTGGTGGGGACAGGGGGCTTCAATGAGCAGTTCTTC
>TRBV7-2|NA|NA|TRBJ2-7
CASSPARENYEQYF
TGTGCCAGCAGCCCCGCTCGGGAAAACTACGAGCAGTACTTC
>TRBV5-1|NA|NA|TRBJ2-2
CASSLNSEGAGELFF
TGCGCCAGCAGCTTGAATAGCGAGGGGGCCGGGGAGCTGTTTTTT
>TRBV5-4|NA|NA|TRBJ2-2
CASSLVRSPNTGELFF
TGTGCCAGCAGCTTGGTCAGATCCCCGAACACCGGGGAGCTGTTTTTT
>TRBV29-1|TRBD1|few|TRBJ2-2
CSVAGGTGYTGELFF
TGCAGCGTCGCAGGGGGGACAGGGTACACCGGGGAGCTGTTTTTT
>TRBV11-1|TRBD1|NA|TRBJ1-1
CASSPGQGGTEAFF
TGTGCCAGCAGCCCGGGACAGGGCGGCACTGAAGCTTTCTTT
>TRBV27|TRBD1|few|TRBJ1-2
CASSLTGGQNGYTF
TGTGCCAGCAGTTTAACAGGGGGCCAGAATGGCTACACCTTC
>TRBV29-1|TRBD1|NA|TRBJ2-5
CSVGEVVQGAGETQYF
TGCAGCGTTGGGGAGGTTGTTCAGGGGGCTGGTGAGACCCAGTACTTC
>TRBV5-4|NA|NA|TRBJ1-1
CASSLGVKVNMNTEAFF
TGTGCCAGCAGCTTAGGGGTCAAGGTTAACATGAACACTGAAGCTTTCTTT
>TRBV5-1|NA|NA|TRBJ2-1
CASSVGQSANEQFF
TGCGCCAGCAGTGTGGGTCAGAGCGCCAATGAGCAGTTCTTC
>TRBV5-1|TRBD1|NA|TRBJ2-5
CASSLGTGPWETQYF
TGCGCCAGCAGCTTGGGGACAGGGCCTTGGGAGACCCAGTACTTC
>TRBV18|NA|NA|TRBJ2-5
CASSPGQGWETQYF
TGTGCCAGCTCACCAGGTCAGGGCTGGGAGACCCAGTACTTC
>TRBV28|TRBD2|NA|TRBJ2-5
CASSSRRERENQETQYF
TGTGCCAGCAGTTCTAGGCGGGAGAGAGAGAACCAAGAGACCCAGTACTTC
>TRBV7-9|NA|few|TRBJ2-2
CASSRAAGATNTGELFF
TGTGCCAGCAGCCGGGCAGCAGGGGCGACGAACACCGGGGAGCTGTTTTTT
>TRBV5-1|NA|NA|TRBJ1-1
CASSIGTASTEAFF
TGCGCCAGCAGCATCGGGACGGCGAGCACTGAAGCTTTCTTT
>TRBV19|TRBD1|NA|TRBJ1-2
CASSILGQGSNYGYTF
TGTGCCAGTAGTATCCTCGGACAGGGATCTAACTATGGCTACACCTTC
>TRBV2|TRBD1|NA|TRBJ1-5
CASSIQGVNQPQHF
TGTGCCAGCAGTATACAGGGGGTCAATCAGCCCCAGCATTTT
>TRBV30|TRBD1|NA|TRBJ2-2
CACKGQGRPGELFF
TGTGCCTGCAAAGGACAGGGGCGGCCCGGGGAGCTGTTTTTT
>TRBV10-3|NA|NA|TRBJ2-1
CAISPRDNEQFF
TGTGCCATCAGTCCCAGGGACAATGAGCAGTTCTTC
>TRBV7-8|NA|few|TRBJ2-3
CASSLAGDSRTDTQYF
TGTGCCAGCAGCTTAGCGGGTGACTCCCGCACAGATACGCAGTATTTT
>TRBV7-3|NA|NA|TRBJ2-2
CASSLIADGELFF
TGTGCCAGCAGCTTAATTGCTGACGGGGAGCTGTTTTTT
>TRBV6-6|NA|NA|TRBJ2-5
CASSYSGGKPQETQYF
TGTGCCAGCAGTTACTCCGGCGGGAAACCCCAAGAGACCCAGTACTTC
>TRBV10-3|TRBD2|NA|TRBJ2-1
CAISELIGTGAGEQFF
TGTGCCATCAGTGAATTAATCGGGACGGGAGCGGGGGAGCAGTTCTTC
>TRBV7-2|TRBD1|NA|TRBJ1-2
CASSLAVGQGHGYTF
TGTGCCAGCAGCTTAGCTGTGGGACAGGGACACGGCTACACCTTC
>TRBV23-1|TRBD1|NA|TRBJ1-2
CASSRDREPLGSRTYYGYTF
TGCGCCAGCAGTCGGGACAGGGAGCCCCTCGGCTCTAGAACCTACTATGGCTACACCTTC
>TRBV27|TRBD1|few|TRBJ1-2
CASRRDRGYGYTF
TGTGCCAGCAGACGGGACAGGGGCTATGGCTACACCTTC
>TRBV11-2|TRBD1|few|TRBJ2-5
CASSPDRVETQYF
TGTGCCAGCAGCCCGGACAGGGTGGAGACCCAGTACTTC
>TRBV5-4|TRBD2|few|TRBJ2-5
CASSPRGSGEEETQYF
TGTGCCAGCAGCCCCCGTGGTAGCGGGGAAGAGGAGACCCAGTACTTC
>TRBV27|NA|NA|TRBJ1-1
CASSLRGQNTEAFF
TGTGCCAGCAGTTTACGAGGTCAGAACACTGAAGCTTTCTTT
>TRBV4-2|TRBD2|NA|TRBJ2-2
CASSQRLAGVTNTGELFF
TGTGCCAGCAGCCAACGGCTAGCGGGGGTAACGAACACCGGGGAGCTGTTTTTT
>TRBV5-1|NA|few|TRBJ1-1
CASKSSGPHTEAFF
TGCGCCAGCAAGTCATCAGGGCCCCACACTGAAGCTTTCTTT
>TRBV5-6|NA|NA|TRBJ2-2
CASRRGQNTGELFF
TGTGCCAGCAGACGGGGACAGAACACCGGGGAGCTGTTTTTT
>TRBV6-1|TRBD1|NA|TRBJ2-5
CASSKTGWETQYF
TGTGCCAGCAGTAAGACAGGGTGGGAGACCCAGTACTTC
>TRBV29-1|NA|NA|TRBJ1-2
CSVLRGVEGYTF
TGCAGCGTCTTACGGGGGGTAGAAGGCTACACCTTC
>TRBV5-1|NA|few|TRBJ2-5
CASSLVMDQETQYF
TGCGCCAGCAGCTTGGTGATGGACCAAGAGACCCAGTACTTC
>TRBV30|NA|NA|TRBJ1-5
CAWSVTGVQPQHF
TGTGCCTGGAGTGTAACGGGGGTGCAGCCCCAGCATTTT
>TRBV7-3|NA|NA|TRBJ2-7
CASSQSSQAVQYF
TGTGCCAGCAGCCAAAGTTCGCAGGCCGTGCAGTACTTC
>TRBV18|NA|NA|TRBJ1-1
CASSPQPGANTEAFF
TGTGCCAGCTCACCACAGCCAGGGGCGAACACTGAAGCTTTCTTT
>TRBV25-1|NA|NA|TRBJ2-1
CASSEPGLYNEQFF
TGTGCCAGCAGTGAACCGGGACTTTACAATGAGCAGTTCTTC
>TRBV7-2|NA|NA|TRBJ2-1
CASSLSGGENEQFF
TGTGCCAGCAGCTTATCTGGCGGGGAGAATGAGCAGTTCTTC
>TRBV6-6|TRBD1|NA|TRBJ1-4
CASSRGTGDEKLFF
TGTGCCAGCAGCCGGGGGACAGGTGATGAAAAACTGTTTTTT